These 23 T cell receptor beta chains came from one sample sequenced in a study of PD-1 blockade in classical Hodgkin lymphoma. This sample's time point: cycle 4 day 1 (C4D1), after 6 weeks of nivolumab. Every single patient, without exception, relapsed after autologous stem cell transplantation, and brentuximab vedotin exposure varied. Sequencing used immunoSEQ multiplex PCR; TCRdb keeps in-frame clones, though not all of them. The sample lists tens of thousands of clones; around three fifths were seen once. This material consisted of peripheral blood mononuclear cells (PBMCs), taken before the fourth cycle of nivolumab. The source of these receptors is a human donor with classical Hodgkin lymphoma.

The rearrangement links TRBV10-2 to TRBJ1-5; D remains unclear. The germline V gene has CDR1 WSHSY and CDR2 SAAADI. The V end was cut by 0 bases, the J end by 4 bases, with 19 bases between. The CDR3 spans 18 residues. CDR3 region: CASSESQSGRIRNQPQHF. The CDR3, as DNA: TGCGCCAGCAGTGAGTCGCAAAGCGGGAGGATCCGTAATCAGCCCCAGCATTTT.

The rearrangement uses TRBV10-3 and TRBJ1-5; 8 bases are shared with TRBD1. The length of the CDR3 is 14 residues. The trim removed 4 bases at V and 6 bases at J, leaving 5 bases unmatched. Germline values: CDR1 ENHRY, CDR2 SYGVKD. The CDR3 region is CAISGSGTGQPQHF. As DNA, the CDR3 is TGTGCCATCAGTGGTTCCGGGACAGGTCAGCCCCAGCATTTT.

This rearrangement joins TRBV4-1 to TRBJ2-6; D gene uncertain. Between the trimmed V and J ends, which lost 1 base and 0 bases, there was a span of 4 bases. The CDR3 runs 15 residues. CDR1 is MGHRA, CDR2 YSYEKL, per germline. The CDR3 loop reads CASSQVGSGANVLTF. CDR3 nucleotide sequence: TGCGCCAGCAGCCAAGTGGGCTCTGGGGCCAACGTCCTGACTTTC.

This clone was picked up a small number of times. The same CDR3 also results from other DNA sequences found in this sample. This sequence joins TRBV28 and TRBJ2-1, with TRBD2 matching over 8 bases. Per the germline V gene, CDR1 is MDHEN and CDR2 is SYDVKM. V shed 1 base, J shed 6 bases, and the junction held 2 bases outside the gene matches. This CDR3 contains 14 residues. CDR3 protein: CASSLSGRANEQFF. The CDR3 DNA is TGTGCCAGCAGTTTATCCGGGAGGGCCAATGAGCAGTTCTTC.

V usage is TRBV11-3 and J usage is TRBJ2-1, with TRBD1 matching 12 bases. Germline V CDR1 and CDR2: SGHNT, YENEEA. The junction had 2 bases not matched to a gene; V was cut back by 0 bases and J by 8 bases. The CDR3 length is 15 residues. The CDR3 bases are TGTGCCAGCAGCTTAGAGGGACAGGGGGCCTATGAGCAGTTCTTC. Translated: CASSLEGQGAYEQFF.

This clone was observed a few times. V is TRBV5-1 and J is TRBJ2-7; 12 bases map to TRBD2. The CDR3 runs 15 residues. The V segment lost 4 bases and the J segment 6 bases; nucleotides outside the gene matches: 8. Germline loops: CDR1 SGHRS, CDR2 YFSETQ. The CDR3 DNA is TGCGCCAGCAGCGCTCTAGCGGGGGGGCCTCTCGAGCAGTACTTC. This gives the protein CASSALAGGPLEQYF.

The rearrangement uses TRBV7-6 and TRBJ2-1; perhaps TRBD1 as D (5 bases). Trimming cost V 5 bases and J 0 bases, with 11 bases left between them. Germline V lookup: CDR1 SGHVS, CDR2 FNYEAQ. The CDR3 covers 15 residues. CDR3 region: CASSDSAPSYNEQFF. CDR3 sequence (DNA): TGTGCCAGCAGCGACAGCGCCCCCTCCTACAATGAGCAGTTCTTC.

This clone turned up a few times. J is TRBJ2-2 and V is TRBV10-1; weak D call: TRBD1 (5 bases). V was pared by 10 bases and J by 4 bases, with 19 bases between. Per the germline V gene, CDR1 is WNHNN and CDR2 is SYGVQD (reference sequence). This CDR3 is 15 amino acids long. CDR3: CATRVGPQGTGELFF. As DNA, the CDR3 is TGCGCCACCAGGGTCGGGCCTCAGGGCACCGGGGAGCTGTTTTTT.

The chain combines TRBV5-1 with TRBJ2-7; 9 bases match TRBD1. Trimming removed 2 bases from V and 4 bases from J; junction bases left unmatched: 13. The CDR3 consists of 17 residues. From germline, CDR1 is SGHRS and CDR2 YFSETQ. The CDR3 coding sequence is TGCGCCAGCAGCTTACAGGGGGCCCCCGACTCCCTATACGAGCAGTACTTC. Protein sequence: CASSLQGAPDSLYEQYF.

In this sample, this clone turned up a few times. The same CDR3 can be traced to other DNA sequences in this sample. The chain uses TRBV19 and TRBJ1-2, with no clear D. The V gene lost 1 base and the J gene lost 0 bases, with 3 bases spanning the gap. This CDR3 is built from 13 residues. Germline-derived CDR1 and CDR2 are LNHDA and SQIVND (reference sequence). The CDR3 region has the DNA TGTGCCAGTAGTATAGGATCTAACTATGGCTACACCTTC. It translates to CASSIGSNYGYTF. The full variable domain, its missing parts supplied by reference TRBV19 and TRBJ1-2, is DGGITQSPKYLFRKEGQNVTLSCEQNLNHDAMYWYRQDPGQGLRLIYYSQIVNDFQKGDIAEGYSVSREKKESFPLTVTSAQKNPTAFYLCASSIGSNYGYTFGSGTRLTVV.

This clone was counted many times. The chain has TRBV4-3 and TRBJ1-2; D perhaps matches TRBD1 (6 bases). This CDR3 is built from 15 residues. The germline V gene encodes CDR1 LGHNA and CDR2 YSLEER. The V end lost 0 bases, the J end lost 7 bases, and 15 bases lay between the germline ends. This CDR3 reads CASSQDTVTGGGYTF. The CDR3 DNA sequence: TGCGCCAGCAGCCAAGATACGGTGACAGGAGGTGGCTACACCTTC.

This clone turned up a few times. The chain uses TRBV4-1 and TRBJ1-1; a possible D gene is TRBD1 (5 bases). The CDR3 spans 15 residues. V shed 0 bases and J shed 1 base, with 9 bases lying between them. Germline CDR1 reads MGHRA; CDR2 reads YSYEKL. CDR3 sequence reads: CASSQDWGANTEAFF. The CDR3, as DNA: TGCGCCAGCAGCCAAGATTGGGGCGCGAACACTGAAGCTTTCTTT.

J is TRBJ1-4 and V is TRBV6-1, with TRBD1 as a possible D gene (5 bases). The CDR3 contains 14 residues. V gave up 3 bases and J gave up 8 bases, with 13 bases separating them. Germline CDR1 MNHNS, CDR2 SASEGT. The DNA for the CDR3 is TGTGCCAGCAGTGATGGCAGGGTAGGAGAAAAACTGTTTTTT. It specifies CASSDGRVGEKLFF.

CDR3 DNA sequence: TGTGCTAGTGAAGAACAGGGAGTGAATGAAAAACTGTTTTTT. Amino acid sequence: CASEEQGVNEKLFF. V is TRBV12-5 and J is TRBJ1-4; TRBD1 is a possible D gene (6 bases). Germline CDR1 LGHNT, CDR2 FRNRAP. Trimming removed 7 bases from V and 5 bases from J, with 14 bases in between. This CDR3 contains 14 residues.

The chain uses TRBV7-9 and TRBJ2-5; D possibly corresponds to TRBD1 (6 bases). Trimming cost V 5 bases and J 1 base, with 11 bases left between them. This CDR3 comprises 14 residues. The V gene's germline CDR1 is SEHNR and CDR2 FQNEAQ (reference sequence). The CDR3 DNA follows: TGTGCCAGCAGCACAGACAGGAGCCAAGAGACCCAGTACTTC. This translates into CASSTDRSQETQYF.

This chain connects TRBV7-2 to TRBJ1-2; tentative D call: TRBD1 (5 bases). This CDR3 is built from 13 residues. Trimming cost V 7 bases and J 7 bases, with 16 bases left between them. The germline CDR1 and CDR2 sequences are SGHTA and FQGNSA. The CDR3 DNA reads TGTGCCAGCAAGTTCCCGGAAAGGGGTGGCTACACCTTC. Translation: CASKFPERGGYTF.

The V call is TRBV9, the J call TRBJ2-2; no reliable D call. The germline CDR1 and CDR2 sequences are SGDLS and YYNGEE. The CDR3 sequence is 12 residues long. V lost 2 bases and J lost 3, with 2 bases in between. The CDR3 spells CASSVDTGELFF. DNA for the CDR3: TGTGCCAGCAGCGTGGACACCGGGGAGCTGTTTTTT.

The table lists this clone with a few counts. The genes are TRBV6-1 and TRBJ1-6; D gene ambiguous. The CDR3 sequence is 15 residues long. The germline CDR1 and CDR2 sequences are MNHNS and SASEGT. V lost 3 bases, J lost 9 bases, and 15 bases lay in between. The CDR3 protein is CASSDVGFGSSPLHF. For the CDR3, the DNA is TGTGCCAGCAGTGACGTGGGGTTCGGGAGTTCACCCCTCCACTTT.

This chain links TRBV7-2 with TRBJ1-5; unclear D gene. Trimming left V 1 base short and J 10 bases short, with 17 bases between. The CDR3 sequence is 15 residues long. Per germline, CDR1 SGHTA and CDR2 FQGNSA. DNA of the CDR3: TGTGCCAGCAGCTTAGTTGGGTCCCTGTTTGAACCCCAGCATTTT. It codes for CASSLVGSLFEPQHF. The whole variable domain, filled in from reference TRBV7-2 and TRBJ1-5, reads GAGVSQSPSNKVTEKGKDVELRCDPISGHTALYWYRQSLGQGLEFLIYFQGNSAPDKSGLPSDRFSAERTGGSVSTLTIQRTQQEDSAVYLCASSLVGSLFEPQHFGDGTRLSIL.

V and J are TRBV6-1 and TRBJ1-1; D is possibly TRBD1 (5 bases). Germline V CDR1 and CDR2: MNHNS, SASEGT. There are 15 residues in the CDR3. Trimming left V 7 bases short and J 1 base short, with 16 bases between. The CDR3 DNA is TGTGCCAGCAACCTACTAATGGGGGGGAACACTGAAGCTTTCTTT. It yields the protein CASNLLMGGNTEAFF.

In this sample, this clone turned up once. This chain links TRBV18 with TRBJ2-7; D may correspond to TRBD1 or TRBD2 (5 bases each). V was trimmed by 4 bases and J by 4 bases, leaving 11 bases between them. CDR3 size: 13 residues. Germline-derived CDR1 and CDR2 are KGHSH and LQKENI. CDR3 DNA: TGTGCCAGCTCACAGGGACGTCTATACGAGCAGTACTTC. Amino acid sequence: CASSQGRLYEQYF.

The CDR3 sequence: CASSPDRAQETQYF. The CDR3 region has the DNA TGTGCCAGTAGTCCCGACAGGGCCCAAGAGACCCAGTACTTC. The rearrangement uses TRBV19 and TRBJ2-5, with 7 positions matching TRBD1. Looked up from germline, CDR1 is LNHDA and CDR2 is SQIVND (reference sequence). The V segment lost 5 bases and the J segment 1 base; nucleotides outside the gene matches: 4. The CDR3 length is 14 residues.

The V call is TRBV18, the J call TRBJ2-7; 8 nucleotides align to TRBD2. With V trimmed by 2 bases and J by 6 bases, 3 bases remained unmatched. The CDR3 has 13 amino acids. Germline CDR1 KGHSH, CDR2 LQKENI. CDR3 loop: CASSPTSGGEQYF. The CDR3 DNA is TGTGCCAGCTCACCAACTAGCGGAGGCGAGCAGTACTTC.